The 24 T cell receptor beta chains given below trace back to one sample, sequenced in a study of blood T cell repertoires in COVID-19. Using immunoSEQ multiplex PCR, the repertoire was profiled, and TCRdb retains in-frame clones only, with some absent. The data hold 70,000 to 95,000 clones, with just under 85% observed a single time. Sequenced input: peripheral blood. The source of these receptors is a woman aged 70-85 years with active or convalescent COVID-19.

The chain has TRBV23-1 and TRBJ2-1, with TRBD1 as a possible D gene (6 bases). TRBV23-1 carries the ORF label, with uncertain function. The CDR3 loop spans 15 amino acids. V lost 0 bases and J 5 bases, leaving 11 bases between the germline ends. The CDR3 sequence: CASSQSYRENNEQFF. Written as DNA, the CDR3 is TGCGCCAGCAGTCAATCGTACAGGGAAAACAATGAGCAGTTCTTC.

The CDR3 reads CASSQDLRQGDYGYTF. The CDR3 DNA follows: TGCGCCAGCAGCCAAGATCTTCGGCAGGGGGACTATGGCTACACCTTC. The chain couples TRBV4-3 to TRBJ1-2; TRBD1 agrees at 7 bases. The germline CDR1 and CDR2 sequences are LGHNA and YSLEER. Trimming removed 0 bases from V and 3 bases from J; junction bases left unmatched: 7. This CDR3 has 16 residues.

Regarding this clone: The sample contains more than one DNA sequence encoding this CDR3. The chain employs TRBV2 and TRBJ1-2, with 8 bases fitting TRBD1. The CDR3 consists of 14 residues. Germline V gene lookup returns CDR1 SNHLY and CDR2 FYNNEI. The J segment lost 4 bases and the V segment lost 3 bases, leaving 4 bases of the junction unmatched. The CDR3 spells CASSERGQVYGYTF. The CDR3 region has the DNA TGTGCCAGCAGTGAGAGGGGACAGGTCTATGGCTACACCTTC.

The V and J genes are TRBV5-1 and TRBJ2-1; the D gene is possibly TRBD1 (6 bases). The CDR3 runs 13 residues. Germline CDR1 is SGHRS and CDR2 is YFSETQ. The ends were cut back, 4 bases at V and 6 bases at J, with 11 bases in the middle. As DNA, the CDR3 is TGCGCCAGCAGCCAGGGGTTTGTCAATGAGCAGTTCTTC. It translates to CASSQGFVNEQFF.

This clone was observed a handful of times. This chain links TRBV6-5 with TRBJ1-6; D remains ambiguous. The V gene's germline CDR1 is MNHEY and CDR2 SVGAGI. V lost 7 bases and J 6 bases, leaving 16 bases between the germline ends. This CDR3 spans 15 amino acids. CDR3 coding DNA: TGTGCCAGCACTACGACCTCAGCGGGTAATTCACCCCTCCACTTT. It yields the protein CASTTTSAGNSPLHF.

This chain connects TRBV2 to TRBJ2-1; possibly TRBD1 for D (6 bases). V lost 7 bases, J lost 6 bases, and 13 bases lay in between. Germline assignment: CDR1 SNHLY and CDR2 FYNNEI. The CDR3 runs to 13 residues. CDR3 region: CASIWGPGNEQFF. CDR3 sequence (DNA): TGTGCCAGCATTTGGGGGCCGGGCAATGAGCAGTTCTTC.

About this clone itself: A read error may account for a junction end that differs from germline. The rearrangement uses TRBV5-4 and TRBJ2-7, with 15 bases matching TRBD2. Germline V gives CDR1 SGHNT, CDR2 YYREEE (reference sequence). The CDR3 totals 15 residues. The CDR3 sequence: CASSSGLAGGLSLDF. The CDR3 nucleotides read TGTGCCAGCAGCAGCGGACTAGCGGGGGGGTTATCTTTGGACTTC.

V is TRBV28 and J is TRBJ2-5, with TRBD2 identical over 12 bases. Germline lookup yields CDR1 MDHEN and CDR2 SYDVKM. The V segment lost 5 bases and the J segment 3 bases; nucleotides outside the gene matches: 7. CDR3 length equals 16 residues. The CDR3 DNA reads TGTGCCAGCAGTCCCTACCGGACTAGCGGGGAAGAGACCCAGTACTTC. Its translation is CASSPYRTSGEETQYF.

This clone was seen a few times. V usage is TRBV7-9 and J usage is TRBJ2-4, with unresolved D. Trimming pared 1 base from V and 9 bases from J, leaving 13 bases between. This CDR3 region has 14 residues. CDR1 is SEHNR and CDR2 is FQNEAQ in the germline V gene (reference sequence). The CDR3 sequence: CASSLVSGIGIQYF. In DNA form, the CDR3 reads TGTGCCAGCAGCTTAGTTTCAGGAATAGGCATTCAGTACTTC. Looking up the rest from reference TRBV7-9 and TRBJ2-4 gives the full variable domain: DTGVSQNPRHKITKRGQNVTFRCDPISEHNRLYWYRQTLGQGPEFLTYFQNEAQLEKSRLLSDRFSAERPKGSFSTLEIQRTEQGDSAMYLCASSLVSGIGIQYFGAGTRLSVL.

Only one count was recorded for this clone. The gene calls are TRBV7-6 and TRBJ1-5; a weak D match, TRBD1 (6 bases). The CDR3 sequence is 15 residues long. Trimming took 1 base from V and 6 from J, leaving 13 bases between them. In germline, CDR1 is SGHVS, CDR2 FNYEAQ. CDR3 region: CASSLGAGAAQPQHF. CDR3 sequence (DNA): TGTGCCAGCAGCTTAGGGGCAGGGGCCGCTCAGCCCCAGCATTTT.

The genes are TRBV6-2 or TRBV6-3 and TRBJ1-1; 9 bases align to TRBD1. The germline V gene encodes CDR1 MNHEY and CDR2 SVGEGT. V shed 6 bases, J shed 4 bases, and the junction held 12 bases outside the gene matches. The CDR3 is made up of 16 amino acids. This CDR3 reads CASSPGTGRQGTEAFF. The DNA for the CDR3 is TGTGCCAGCAGCCCCGGGACAGGGAGGCAGGGCACTGAAGCTTTCTTT.

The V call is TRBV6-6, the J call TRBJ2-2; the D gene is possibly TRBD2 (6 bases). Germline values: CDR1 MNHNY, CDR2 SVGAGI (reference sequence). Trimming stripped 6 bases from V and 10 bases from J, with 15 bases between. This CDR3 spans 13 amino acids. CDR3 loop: CASSLSTLAELFF. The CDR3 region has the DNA TGTGCCAGCAGCCTCAGCACACTAGCGGAGCTGTTTTTT.

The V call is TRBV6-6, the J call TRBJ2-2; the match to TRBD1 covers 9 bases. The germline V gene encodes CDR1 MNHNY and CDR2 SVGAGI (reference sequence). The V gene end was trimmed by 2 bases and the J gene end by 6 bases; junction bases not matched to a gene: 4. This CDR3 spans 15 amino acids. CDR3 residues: CASSYGTGFPGELFF. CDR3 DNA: TGTGCCAGCAGTTACGGGACAGGGTTTCCCGGGGAGCTGTTTTTT.

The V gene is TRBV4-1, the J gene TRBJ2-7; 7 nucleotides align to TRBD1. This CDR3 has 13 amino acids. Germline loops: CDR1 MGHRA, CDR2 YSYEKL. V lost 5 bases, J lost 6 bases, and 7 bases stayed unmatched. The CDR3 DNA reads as TGCGCCAGCAGCACCCGACAGGGAGTCGAGCAGTACTTC. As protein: CASSTRQGVEQYF.

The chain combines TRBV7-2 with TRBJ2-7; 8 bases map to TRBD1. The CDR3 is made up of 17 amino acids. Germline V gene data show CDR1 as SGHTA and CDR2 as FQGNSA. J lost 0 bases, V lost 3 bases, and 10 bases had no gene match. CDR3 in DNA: TGTGCCAGCAGCTTGACAGGGGCGACACTTAGCTCCTACGAGCAGTACTTC. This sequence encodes CASSLTGATLSSYEQYF. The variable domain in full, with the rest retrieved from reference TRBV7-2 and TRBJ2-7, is GAGVSQSPSNKVTEKGKDVELRCDPISGHTALYWYRQSLGQGLEFLIYFQGNSAPDKSGLPSDRFSAERTGGSVSTLTIQRTQQEDSAVYLCASSLTGATLSSYEQYFGPGTRLTVT.

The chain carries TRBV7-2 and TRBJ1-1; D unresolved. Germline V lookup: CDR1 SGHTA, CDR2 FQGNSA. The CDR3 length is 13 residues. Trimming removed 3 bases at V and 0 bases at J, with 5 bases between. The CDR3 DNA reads TGTGCCAGCAGCTTGGAGGTGAACACTGAAGCTTTCTTT. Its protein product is CASSLEVNTEAFF.

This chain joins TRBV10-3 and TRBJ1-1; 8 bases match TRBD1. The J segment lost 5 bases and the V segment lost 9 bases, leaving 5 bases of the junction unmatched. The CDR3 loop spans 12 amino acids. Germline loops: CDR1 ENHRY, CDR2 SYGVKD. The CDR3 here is CAIGQGGTEAFF. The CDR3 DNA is TGTGCCATAGGACAGGGAGGAACTGAAGCTTTCTTT.

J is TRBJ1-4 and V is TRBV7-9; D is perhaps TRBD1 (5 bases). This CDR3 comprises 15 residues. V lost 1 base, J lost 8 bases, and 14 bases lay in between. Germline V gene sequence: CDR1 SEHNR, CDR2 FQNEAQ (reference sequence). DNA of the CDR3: TGTGCCAGCAGCTTAGTCCAGGGTGGGAACGAAAAACTGTTTTTT. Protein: CASSLVQGGNEKLFF.

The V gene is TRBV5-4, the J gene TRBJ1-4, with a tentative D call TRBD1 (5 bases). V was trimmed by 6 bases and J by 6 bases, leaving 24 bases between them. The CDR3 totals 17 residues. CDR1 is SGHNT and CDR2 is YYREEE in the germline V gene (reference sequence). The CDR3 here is CASTPAGRALVYEKLFF. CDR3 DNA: TGTGCCAGCACCCCGGCAGGCAGGGCCTTGGTTTATGAAAAACTGTTTTTT. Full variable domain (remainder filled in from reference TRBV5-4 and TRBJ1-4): ETGVTQSPTHLIKTRGQQVTLRCSSQSGHNTVSWYQQALGQGPQFIFQYYREEENGRGNFPPRFSGLQFPNYSSELNVNALELDDSALYLCASTPAGRALVYEKLFFGSGTQLSVL.

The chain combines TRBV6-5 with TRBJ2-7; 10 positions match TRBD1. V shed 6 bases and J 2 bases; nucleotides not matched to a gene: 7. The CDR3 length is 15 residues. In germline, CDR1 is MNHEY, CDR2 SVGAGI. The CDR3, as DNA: TGTGCCAGCAGAGTCGCCGGGACAGGGGCCTACGAGCAGTACTTC. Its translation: CASRVAGTGAYEQYF.

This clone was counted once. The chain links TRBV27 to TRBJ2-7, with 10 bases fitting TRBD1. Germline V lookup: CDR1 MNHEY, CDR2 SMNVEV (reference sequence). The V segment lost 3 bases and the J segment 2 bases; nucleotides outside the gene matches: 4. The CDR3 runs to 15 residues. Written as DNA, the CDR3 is TGTGCCAGCAGTTTCAGACAGGGGGCCACCTACGAGCAGTACTTC. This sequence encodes CASSFRQGATYEQYF.

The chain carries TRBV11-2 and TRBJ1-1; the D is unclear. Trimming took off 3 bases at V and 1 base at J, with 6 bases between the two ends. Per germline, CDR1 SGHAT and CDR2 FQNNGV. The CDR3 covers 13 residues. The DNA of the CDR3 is TGTGCCAGCAGCTTTTCCAGGAACACTGAAGCTTTCTTT. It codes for CASSFSRNTEAFF.

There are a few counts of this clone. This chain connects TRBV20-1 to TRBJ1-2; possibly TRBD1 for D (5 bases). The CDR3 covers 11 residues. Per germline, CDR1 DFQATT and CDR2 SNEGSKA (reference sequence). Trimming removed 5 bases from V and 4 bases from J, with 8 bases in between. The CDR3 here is CSAVDSYGYTF. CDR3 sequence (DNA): TGCAGTGCTGTCGACAGCTATGGCTACACCTTC.

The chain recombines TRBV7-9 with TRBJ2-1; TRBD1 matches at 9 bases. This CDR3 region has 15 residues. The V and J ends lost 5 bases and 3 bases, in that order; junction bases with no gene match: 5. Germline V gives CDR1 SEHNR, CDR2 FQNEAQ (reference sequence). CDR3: CASSRTGVNYNEQFF. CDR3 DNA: TGTGCCAGCAGCAGGACAGGGGTCAACTACAATGAGCAGTTCTTC.